One and the same sample provided the 11 T cell receptor beta chains below, sequenced in a study of technical replicates of blood from a few donors. Clones were read by immunoSEQ multiplex PCR, and TCRdb kept only the in-frame ones, dropping some. The sample has just under 45,000 clones; about 96% are singletons. The sample was T cells isolated from PBMCs. All receptors come from a human donor in good health.

The rearrangement uses TRBV9 and TRBJ2-7, with D perhaps matching TRBD1 (5 bases). The V end was cut by 2 bases, the J end by 5 bases, with 14 bases between. The germline V gene encodes CDR1 SGDLS and CDR2 YYNGEE. The CDR3 contains 14 residues. The DNA of the CDR3 is TGTGCCAGCAGCGTCGGAATAGGGGTCCACGAGCAGTACTTC. The encoded protein is CASSVGIGVHEQYF.

This rearrangement joins TRBV25-1 to TRBJ2-6; the D is unclear. This CDR3 is 15 amino acids long. The germline V gene encodes CDR1 MGHDK and CDR2 SYGVNS. V was trimmed by 0 bases and J by 0 bases, leaving 3 bases between them. CDR3 amino acids: CASSEYSSGANVLTF. Written as DNA, the CDR3 is TGTGCCAGCAGTGAATATAGCTCTGGGGCCAACGTCCTGACTTTC.

V is TRBV7-9 and J is TRBJ2-2; D is perhaps TRBD2 (7 bases). Deletions cut 5 bases from V and 5 bases from J, with 18 bases between. Germline CDR1 reads SEHNR; CDR2 reads FQNEAQ (reference sequence). CDR3 length: 16 amino acids. In DNA, the CDR3 is TGTGCCAGCAGCGAAACCGCAGGGAGGGGGACCGGGGAGCTGTTTTTT. It encodes CASSETAGRGTGELFF. The entire variable domain, with the rest obtained from reference TRBV7-9 and TRBJ2-2, is as follows: DTGVSQNPRHKITKRGQNVTFRCDPISEHNRLYWYRQTLGQGPEFLTYFQNEAQLEKSRLLSDRFSAERPKGSFSTLEIQRTEQGDSAMYLCASSETAGRGTGELFFGEGSRLTVL.

The V and J genes are TRBV6-4 and TRBJ2-5; 9 bases map to TRBD2. Germline V lookup: CDR1 MRHNA, CDR2 SNTAGT. Germline trimming cut 0 bases from V and 5 bases from J; bases unmatched to any gene: 7. This CDR3 has 16 residues. The CDR3 loop reads CASSDSSAGGPETQYF. In DNA form, the CDR3 reads TGTGCCAGCAGTGACTCGTCTGCGGGAGGGCCTGAGACCCAGTACTTC.

This chain uses TRBV19 with TRBJ1-4; 7 nucleotides agree with TRBD1. The germline CDR1 and CDR2 sequences are LNHDA and SQIVND (reference sequence). CDR3 length equals 14 residues. V was clipped by 5 bases and J by 7 bases; unmatched bases: 7. CDR3 region: CASSRQGRGEKLFF. DNA of the CDR3: TGTGCCAGTAGTCGACAGGGAAGAGGTGAAAAACTGTTTTTT.

The chain has TRBV5-4 and TRBJ2-2; 7 nucleotides match TRBD2. Trimming at V came to 7 bases and at J to 4 bases, leaving 7 bases not matched to a gene. The CDR3 has 14 residues. Germline V gene sequence: CDR1 SGHNT, CDR2 YYREEE (reference sequence). The CDR3 nucleotides are TGTGCCAGCTCGGGGAGGGCGAGCACCGGGGAGCTGTTTTTT. This codes for CASSGRASTGELFF.

The CDR3 sequence: CAWVDREAFF. The CDR3 DNA sequence: TGTGCCTGGGTAGACAGAGAAGCTTTCTTT. The genes are TRBV30 and TRBJ1-1; a possible D gene is TRBD1 (5 bases). Per germline, CDR1 GTSNPN and CDR2 SVGIG (reference sequence). CDR3 length: 10 amino acids. The V gene lost 5 bases and the J gene lost 8 bases, with 9 bases spanning the gap.

This rearrangement joins TRBV30 to TRBJ2-1; D remains unclear. The germline CDR1 and CDR2 sequences are GTSNPN and SVGIG (reference sequence). CDR3 size: 13 residues. Trimming shortened V by 3 bases and J by 1 base, and 7 bases separated the two germline ends. The CDR3 sequence is CAWRILSYNEQFF. The CDR3 DNA reads TGTGCCTGGAGAATTCTTTCCTACAATGAGCAGTTCTTC.

This clone was counted a single time. This sequence joins TRBV6-1 and TRBJ2-7; no clear D gene. Trimming left V 4 bases short and J 6 bases short, with 4 bases between. The CDR3 has 10 amino acids. Germline V lookup: CDR1 MNHNS, CDR2 SASEGT. This CDR3 is CASSASEQYF. As DNA, the CDR3 is TGTGCCAGCAGTGCTTCCGAGCAGTACTTC.

This chain joins TRBV13 and TRBJ2-1, with 8 positions matching TRBD2. CDR3 length: 13 amino acids. Trimming cost V 1 base and J 9 bases; bases outside gene matches: 2. Germline V gives CDR1 PRHDT, CDR2 FYEKMQ (reference sequence). The CDR3 DNA sequence: TGTGCCAGCAGCTTAGCGGGGGGGAGTGAGCAGTTCTTC. Protein product: CASSLAGGSEQFF.

The chain links TRBV5-4 to TRBJ2-7; maybe TRBD1 (6 bases). The CDR3 runs 12 residues. V gave up 5 bases and J gave up 13 bases, with 19 bases separating them. Germline V CDR1 and CDR2: SGHNT, YYREEE (reference sequence). In DNA, the CDR3 is TGTGCCAGCAGTCAGGATATGGGACACGACTACTTC. Its protein is CASSQDMGHDYF.